This T cell receptor beta chain was captured in a study of blood T cell repertoires in COVID-19. Per the original data handling: For nucleated cells, counts were estimated from reference gene primer amplification. Clones were read by immunoSEQ multiplex PCR, and TCRdb kept only the in-frame ones, dropping some. The DNA was the basis for D and trimming; V, J and clone size are from that table. The table shows about 260,000 clones, with around 87% occurring only once. The J segment lost 1 base and the V segment lost 6 bases, leaving 6 bases of the junction unmatched. The germline CDR1 and CDR2 sequences are SNHLY and FYNNEI. The CDR3 totals 15 residues. As regards this clone: Other nucleotide sequences from this sample produce the same CDR3.

The TCR sequence derives from a woman aged 55 to 70 with COVID-19, enrolled during active disease. The gene calls are TRBV2 and TRBJ1-5, with 7 bases aligning to TRBD1. The sequenced sample was peripheral blood. The CDR3 loop reads CASSPGTVSNQPQHF. The CDR3 coding sequence is TGTGCCAGCAGCCCCGGGACAGTAAGCAATCAGCCCCAGCATTTT.